The present TCR beta chain was sequenced within a study of T-cell reconstitution after alpha-beta-depleted transplantation in children. Preparation of the TCRbeta library involved a method that used unique molecular identifiers. In TCRdb, the PCR reads were re-called with MiXCR into one record per CDR3 protein. The repertoire holds around 94,000 distinct CDR3 sequences, with approximately 6% as singletons. V lost 4 bases and J lost 4; bases outside the gene matches: 1. Germline CDR1 reads SQVTM; CDR2 reads ANQGSEA. The CDR3 has 13 residues. Study-wide points: The study traced high day-60 TCRbeta diversity in some patients to surviving recipient T cells and thymic progenitors. T-cell numbers and diversity one year post-transplant derived largely from freshly generated T cells. Reportedly, only several hundred clones from non-depleted graft cells drove alpha-beta T-cell counts at about two months.

This clonotype was seen ten or more times. The antigen remains unidentified. This clonotype originated in a female patient between 2 and 15 years old who had a stem cell transplant for Fanconi anemia, so the T cells may come from the graft donor. V gene TRBV29-1 combines with J gene TRBJ2-7; the match to TRBD2 covers 13 bases. The specimen was PBMCs, mostly from graft donor cells, collected 60 days after TCRalphabeta/CD19-depleted stem cell transplant. The CDR3 reads CSVAGLAGYEQYF. The CDR3 bases are TGCAGCGTTGCGGGACTAGCGGGGTACGAGCAGTACTTC.